A selection of T cell receptor beta chains follows, all from one sample in a study of blood T cell repertoires in COVID-19. Data came from immunoSEQ multiplex PCR; TCRdb stores just in-frame clones and leaves some out. Here the sample spans over 150,000 clones, roughly 83% being singletons. Sequenced sample: peripheral blood. These receptor sequences come from a woman aged 60 to 75 with acute or convalescent COVID-19. The CDR3 runs from the conserved cysteine through the conserved F or W. Fields, in order: clone size, D gene, J gene, V gene, CDR3 protein, CDR3 DNA. A D gene is named only where the DNA matches it firmly. Size is omitted from some rows. Given values are once, few, many or a class for expanded clones.

once | NA | TRBJ1-5 | TRBV24-1 | CATSDPGRGDNQPQHF | TGTGCCACCAGTGATCCAGGACGGGGGGACAATCAGCCCCAGCATTTT
NA | NA | TRBJ2-2 | TRBV19 | CASSTSSRMNTGELFF | TGTGCCAGTAGTACCTCGAGCAGGATGAACACCGGGGAGCTGTTTTTT
few | NA | TRBJ1-1 | TRBV3-1/TRBV3-2 | CASTTGNTEAFF | TGTGCCAGCACCACAGGGAACACTGAAGCTTTCTTT
NA | TRBD2 | TRBJ2-7 | TRBV6-5 | CASSRLAGGDYEQYF | TGTGCCAGCAGTCGACTAGCGGGGGGGGACTACGAGCAGTACTTC
few | NA | TRBJ1-3 | TRBV6-5 | CASSYSREGRNTIYF | TGTGCCAGCAGTTACTCGAGAGAGGGCCGAAACACCATATATTTT
NA | NA | TRBJ1-5 | TRBV5-6 | CASSLVGGGQPQHF | TGTGCCAGCAGCTTGGTAGGGGGGGGTCAGCCCCAGCATTTT
NA | NA | TRBJ1-4 | TRBV6-1 | CASSEWQGSTNEKLFF | TGTGCCAGCAGTGAATGGCAGGGGTCAACTAATGAAAAACTGTTTTTT
few | TRBD2 | TRBJ2-3 | TRBV2 | CASSDASGGAFTDTQYF | TGTGCCAGCAGTGACGCTAGCGGGGGGGCGTTCACAGATACGCAGTATTTT
NA | TRBD2 | TRBJ2-1 | TRBV11-3 | CASSSYSGAGEYNEQFF | TGTGCCAGCAGCTCGTACAGTGGGGCGGGGGAGTACAATGAGCAGTTCTTC
NA | TRBD1 | TRBJ1-6 | TRBV2 | CAIPRSGTGANSPLHF | TGTGCCATCCCCAGGAGCGGGACAGGGGCTAATTCACCCCTCCACTTT
NA | TRBD2 | TRBJ2-3 | TRBV28 | CASKPLGSGGFADTQYF | TGTGCCAGCAAACCCCTGGGGAGCGGGGGGTTCGCAGATACGCAGTATTTT
NA | NA | TRBJ1-2 | TRBV4-2 | CASSPEGGGNYGYTF | TGTGCCAGCAGCCCTGAGGGAGGAGGTAACTATGGCTACACCTTC
NA | TRBD1 | TRBJ2-1 | TRBV6-5 | CASSFDRGGFNEQFF | TGTGCCAGCAGTTTTGACAGGGGAGGTTTTAATGAGCAGTTCTTC
few | TRBD1 | TRBJ1-4 | TRBV28 | CASRDRVGEKLFF | TGTGCCAGCAGGGACAGGGTGGGGGAAAAACTGTTTTTT
NA | NA | TRBJ2-5 | TRBV9 | CASSVAEETQYF | TGTGCCAGCAGCGTAGCCGAAGAGACCCAGTACTTC
NA | NA | TRBJ1-6 | TRBV5-1 | CASSLEGPSPLHF | TGCGCCAGCAGCTTGGAGGGGCCTTCACCCCTCCACTTT
few | NA | TRBJ1-5 | TRBV27 | CASSFQGQSQHF | TGTGCCAGCAGTTTCCAGGGGCAGAGTCAGCATTTT
NA | TRBD1 | TRBJ1-2 | TRBV7-9 | CASSFTGQSNYGYTF | TGTGCCAGCAGCTTTACGGGACAGAGCAACTATGGCTACACCTTC
NA | TRBD2 | TRBJ2-5 | TRBV15 | CATSRITSGGFQETQYF | TGTGCCACCAGCAGAATAACTAGCGGGGGCTTCCAAGAGACCCAGTACTTC
NA | TRBD2 | TRBJ2-3 | TRBV27 | CASSPRIAGGLDTQYF | TGTGCCAGCAGTCCTCGGATAGCGGGGGGGCTGGATACGCAGTATTTT
NA | TRBD1 | TRBJ1-4 | TRBV10-1 | CASRANQGAYNEKLFF | TGCGCCAGCAGGGCCAACCAGGGGGCGTATAATGAAAAACTGTTTTTT
NA | NA | TRBJ2-7 | TRBV6-2/TRBV6-3 | CASSPLLGTFAYEQYF | TGTGCCAGCAGCCCCCTTCTCGGGACTTTTGCCTACGAGCAGTACTTC
NA | NA | TRBJ1-5 | TRBV21-1 | CASSKEFGPGWPQHF | TGTGCCAGCAGCAAAGAGTTCGGTCCGGGATGGCCCCAGCATTTT
NA | TRBD1 | TRBJ2-7 | TRBV18 | CASSPTGGSYEQYF | TGTGCCAGCTCACCTACAGGGGGCTCCTACGAGCAGTACTTC
NA | NA | TRBJ1-2 | TRBV6-5 | CASSTRQAHYGYTF | TGTGCCAGCAGTACTAGACAGGCCCACTATGGCTACACCTTC
NA | TRBD1 | TRBJ1-2 | TRBV4-1 | CASSRRDRDYGYTF | TGCGCCAGCAGCCGCCGGGACAGGGACTATGGCTACACCTTC
NA | NA | TRBJ1-1 | TRBV7-2 | CASSLREGPEAFF | TGTGCCAGCAGCTTGCGGGAAGGCCCTGAAGCTTTCTTT
NA | TRBD1 | TRBJ2-3 | TRBV29-1 | CSVRTGTADTQYF | TGCAGCGTCAGGACAGGGACGGCAGATACGCAGTATTTT
NA | NA | TRBJ2-1 | TRBV6-5 | CASSSGTGVRGEQFF | TGTGCCAGCAGTTCCGGGACGGGGGTTAGAGGGGAGCAGTTCTTC
NA | TRBD1 | TRBJ1-5 | TRBV10-3 | CAIRNDREEQPQHF | TGTGCCATCAGGAACGACAGGGAAGAACAGCCCCAGCATTTT
NA | TRBD2 | TRBJ2-1 | TRBV10-3 | CAISELSGGAQEQFF | TGTGCCATCAGTGAATTAAGCGGGGGGGCACAGGAGCAGTTCTTC
NA | NA | TRBJ1-1 | TRBV6-5 | CASGNRGTEAFF | TGTGCCAGCGGGAATAGGGGGACTGAAGCTTTCTTT
NA | NA | TRBJ1-2 | TRBV5-5 | CASSLAGANYGYTF | TGTGCCAGCAGCTTGGCGGGGGCTAACTATGGCTACACCTTC
NA | TRBD2 | TRBJ2-7 | TRBV7-2 | CASRLAGGPFSYEQYF | TGTGCCAGCAGACTAGCGGGGGGGCCTTTCTCCTACGAGCAGTACTTC
NA | NA | TRBJ1-5 | TRBV21-1 | CASSFGQRTGGNQPQHF | TGTGCCAGCAGCTTTGGCCAGAGGACAGGGGGCAATCAGCCCCAGCATTTT